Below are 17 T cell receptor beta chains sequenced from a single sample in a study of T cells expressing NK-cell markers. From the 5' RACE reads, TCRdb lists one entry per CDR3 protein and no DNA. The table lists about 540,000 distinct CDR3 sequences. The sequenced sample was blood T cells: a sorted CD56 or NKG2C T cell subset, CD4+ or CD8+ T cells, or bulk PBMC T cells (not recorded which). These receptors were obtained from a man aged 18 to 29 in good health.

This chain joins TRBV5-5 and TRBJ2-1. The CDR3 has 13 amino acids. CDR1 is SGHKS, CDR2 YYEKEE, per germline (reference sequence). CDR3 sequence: CASSPRPYNEQFF.

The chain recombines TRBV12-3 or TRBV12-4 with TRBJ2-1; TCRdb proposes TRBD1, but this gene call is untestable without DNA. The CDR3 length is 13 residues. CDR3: CASSLRVGGEQFF.

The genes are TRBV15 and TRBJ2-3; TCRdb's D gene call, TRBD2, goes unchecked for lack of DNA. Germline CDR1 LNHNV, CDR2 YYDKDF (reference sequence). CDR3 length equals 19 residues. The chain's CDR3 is CATSRDREGLEEITDTQYF.

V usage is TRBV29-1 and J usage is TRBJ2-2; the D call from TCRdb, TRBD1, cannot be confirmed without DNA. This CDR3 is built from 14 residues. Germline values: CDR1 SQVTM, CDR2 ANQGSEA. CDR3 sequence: CSVGMRQGAGELFF.

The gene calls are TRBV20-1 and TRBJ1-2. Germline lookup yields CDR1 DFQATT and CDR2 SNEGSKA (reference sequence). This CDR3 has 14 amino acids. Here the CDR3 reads CSARDLGSNYGYTF.

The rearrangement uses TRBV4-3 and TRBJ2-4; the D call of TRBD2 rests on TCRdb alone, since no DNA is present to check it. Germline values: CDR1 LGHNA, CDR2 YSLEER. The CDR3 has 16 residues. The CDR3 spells CASSQDGGGAKNIQYF.

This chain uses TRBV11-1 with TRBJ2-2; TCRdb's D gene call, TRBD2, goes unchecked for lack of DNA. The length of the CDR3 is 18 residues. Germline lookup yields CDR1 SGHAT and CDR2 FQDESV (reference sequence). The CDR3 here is CASSLAGGRVLNTGELFF.

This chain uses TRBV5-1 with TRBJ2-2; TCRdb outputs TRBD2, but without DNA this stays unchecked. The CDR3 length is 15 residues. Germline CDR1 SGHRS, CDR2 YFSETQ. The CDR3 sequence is CASRPTSVGSGELFF.

This chain's CDR3 is CASSIERQGANRGQFF. This chain links TRBV19 with TRBJ2-1; TCRdb names TRBD1, which stays unverified in the absence of DNA. Germline loops: CDR1 LNHDA, CDR2 SQIVND (reference sequence). The CDR3 is 16 amino acids.

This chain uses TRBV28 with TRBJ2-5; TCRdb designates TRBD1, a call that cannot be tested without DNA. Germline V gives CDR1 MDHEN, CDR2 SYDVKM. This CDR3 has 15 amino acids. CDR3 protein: CASSPNGQGVETQYF.

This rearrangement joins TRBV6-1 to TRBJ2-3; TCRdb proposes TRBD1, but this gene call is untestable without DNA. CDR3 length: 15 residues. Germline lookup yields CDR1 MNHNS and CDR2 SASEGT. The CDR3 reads CASKIKGGLVDTQYF.

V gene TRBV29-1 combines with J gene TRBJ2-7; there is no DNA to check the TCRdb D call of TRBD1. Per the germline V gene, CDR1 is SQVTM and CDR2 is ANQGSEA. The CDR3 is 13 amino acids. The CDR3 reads CSVSDRPSYEQYF.

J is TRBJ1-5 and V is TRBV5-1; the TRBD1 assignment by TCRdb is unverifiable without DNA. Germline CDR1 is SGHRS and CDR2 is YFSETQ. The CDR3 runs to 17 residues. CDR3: CASSPEPTGDPNQPQHF. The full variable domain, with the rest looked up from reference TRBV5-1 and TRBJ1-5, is KAGVTQTPRYLIKTRGQQVTLSCSPISGHRSVSWYQQTPGQGLQFLFEYFSETQRNKGNFPGRFSGRQFSNSRSEMNVSTLELGDSALYLCASSPEPTGDPNQPQHFGDGTRLSIL.

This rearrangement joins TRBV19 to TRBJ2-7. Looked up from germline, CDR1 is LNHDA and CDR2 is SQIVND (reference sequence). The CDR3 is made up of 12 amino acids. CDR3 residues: CASSTPTGEQYF.

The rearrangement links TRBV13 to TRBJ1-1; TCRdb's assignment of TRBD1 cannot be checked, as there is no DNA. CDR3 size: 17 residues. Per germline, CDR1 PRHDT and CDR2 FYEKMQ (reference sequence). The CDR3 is CASSVGHRRGRNTEAFF.

CDR3 sequence: CASSEWGGRSYGYTF. The chain couples TRBV25-1 to TRBJ1-2. The CDR3 loop spans 15 amino acids. Germline CDR1 is MGHDK and CDR2 is SYGVNS.

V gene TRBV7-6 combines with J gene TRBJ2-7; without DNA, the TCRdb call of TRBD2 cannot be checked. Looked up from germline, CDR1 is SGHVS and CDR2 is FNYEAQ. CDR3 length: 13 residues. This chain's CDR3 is CASSFSLAGEQYF.